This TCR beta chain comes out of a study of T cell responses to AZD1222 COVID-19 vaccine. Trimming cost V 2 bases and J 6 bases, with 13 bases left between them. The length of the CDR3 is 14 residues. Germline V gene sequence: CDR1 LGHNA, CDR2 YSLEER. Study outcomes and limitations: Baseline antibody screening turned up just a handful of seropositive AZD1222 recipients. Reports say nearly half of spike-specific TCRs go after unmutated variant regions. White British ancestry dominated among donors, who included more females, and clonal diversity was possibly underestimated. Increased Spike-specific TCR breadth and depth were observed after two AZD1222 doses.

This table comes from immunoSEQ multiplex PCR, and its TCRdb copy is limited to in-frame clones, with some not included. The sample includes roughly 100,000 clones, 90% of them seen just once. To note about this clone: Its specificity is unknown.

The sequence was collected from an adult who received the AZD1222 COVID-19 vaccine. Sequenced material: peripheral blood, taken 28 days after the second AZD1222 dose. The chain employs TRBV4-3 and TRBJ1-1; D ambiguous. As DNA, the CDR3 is TGCGCCAGCAGCCAATCGTGGGTAGGTTCTGAAGCTTTCTTT. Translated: CASSQSWVGSEAFF.